These T cell receptor beta chains were read from a single sample in a study of cytomegalovirus exposure and HLA in healthy donors. Some clones are missing from TCRdb's copy, which holds only in-frame ones; the method was immunoSEQ multiplex PCR. The data hold about 85,000 clones, with 75% to 90% observed a single time. Sequences were obtained from PBMCs. The receptors stem from a man aged 50 to 60 in good health and CMV-seropositive. CDR3s include the opening cysteine and the closing phenylalanine or tryptophan. The D gene is left open where the match is weak. A row's size may be missing; if present it is once, few, many or a size class.

>TRBV19|TRBD1|few|TRBJ1-5
CASSIWTGDQPQHF
TGTGCCAGTAGTATCTGGACAGGGGATCAGCCCCAGCATTTT
>TRBV2|TRBD1|.|TRBJ2-7
CASSEAGGRGVYEQYF
TGTGCCAGCAGTGAGGCAGGGGGTAGAGGTGTATACGAGCAGTACTTC
>TRBV7-3|TRBD1|.|TRBJ1-1
CASSSLGQGTEAFF
TGTGCCAGCAGCTCGCTCGGACAGGGCACTGAAGCTTTCTTT
>TRBV30|.|.|TRBJ1-2
CAWQPFSGQNRYTF
TGTGCCTGGCAACCATTCTCCGGACAGAACCGCTACACCTTC
>TRBV2|TRBD2|.|TRBJ2-4
CASQRETKNIQYF
TGTGCCAGCCAGCGGGAGACCAAAAACATTCAGTACTTC
>TRBV30|.|once|TRBJ1-3
CAWNGISGNTIYF
TGTGCCTGGAACGGGATCTCTGGAAACACCATATATTTT
>TRBV5-4|.|.|TRBJ2-5
CASSSGVEGTQYF
TGTGCCAGCAGCTCGGGGGTTGAAGGGACCCAGTACTTC
>TRBV30|.|.|TRBJ1-2
CAWSSDGLYGYTF
TGTGCCTGGAGTTCGGACGGACTCTATGGCTACACCTTC
>TRBV5-4|.|.|TRBJ1-2
CASSFSGGGYTF
TGTGCCAGCAGCTTCTCAGGAGGTGGCTACACCTTC
>TRBV7-9|.|.|TRBJ1-2
CASTDLGGLWGYTF
TGTGCCAGCACCGATTTGGGGGGGCTGTGGGGCTACACCTTC
>TRBV18|.|.|TRBJ1-6
CASSPDSLDSPLHF
TGTGCCAGCTCACCAGACAGTCTGGATTCACCCCTCCACTTT
>TRBV29-1|TRBD2|few|TRBJ2-5
CSVATSGIQETQYF
TGCAGCGTTGCAACTAGCGGGATCCAAGAGACCCAGTACTTC
>TRBV7-9|.|.|TRBJ1-2
CASSPPPNYGYTF
TGTGCCAGCAGCCCTCCTCCTAACTATGGCTACACCTTC
>TRBV30|.|.|TRBJ1-5
CAWNVGPNQPQHF
TGTGCCTGGAATGTTGGCCCTAATCAGCCCCAGCATTTT
>TRBV5-1|.|.|TRBJ2-4
CASSRGASDIQYF
TGCGCCAGCAGCCGTGGGGCATCCGACATTCAGTACTTC
>TRBV19|.|.|TRBJ1-1
CASSRPGLNTEAFF
TGTGCCAGTAGTCGTCCAGGTCTGAACACTGAAGCTTTCTTT
>TRBV7-9|.|.|TRBJ1-3
CASSLDRQRNTIYF
TGTGCCAGCAGCTTAGACAGGCAAAGAAACACCATATATTTT
>TRBV18|.|once|TRBJ2-3
CASSPRTAQTDTQYF
TGTGCCAGCTCACCACGGACAGCACAAACAGATACGCAGTATTTT
>TRBV7-9|TRBD1|once|TRBJ1-1
CASSFDRVNTEAFF
TGTGCCAGCAGCTTCGACAGGGTGAACACTGAAGCTTTCTTT
>TRBV4-1|.|.|TRBJ1-5
CASSPYGGGGNQPQHF
TGCGCCAGCAGCCCATACGGGGGTGGTGGCAATCAGCCCCAGCATTTT
>TRBV7-6|TRBD1|.|TRBJ2-5
CASSRTGRETQYF
TGTGCCAGCAGCAGGACAGGGCGAGAGACCCAGTACTTC
>TRBV6-1|TRBD2|.|TRBJ2-2
CAVSSGDAGELFF
TGTGCCGTCTCTAGCGGGGACGCCGGGGAGCTGTTTTTT
>TRBV6-4|TRBD2|.|TRBJ2-1
CASSPTSGKAGDEQFF
TGTGCCAGCAGCCCGACTAGCGGGAAGGCCGGTGATGAGCAGTTCTTC
>TRBV30|TRBD2|.|TRBJ2-3
CAWSVLPSGTWSDTQYF
TGTGCCTGGAGTGTATTGCCTAGCGGGACATGGTCAGATACGCAGTATTTT
>TRBV11-2|TRBD1|.|TRBJ2-5
CASSLATGGKETQYF
TGTGCCAGCAGCTTAGCAACAGGGGGAAAAGAGACCCAGTACTTC
>TRBV5-6|TRBD1|.|TRBJ1-1
CASSFLGQGNTEAFF
TGTGCCAGCAGCTTCCTTGGACAGGGGAACACTGAAGCTTTCTTT
>TRBV9|.|.|TRBJ2-5
CASSVAGTETQYF
TGTGCCAGCAGCGTAGCGGGAACAGAGACCCAGTACTTC
>TRBV10-3|.|.|TRBJ1-5
CAISEQGVSNQPQHF
TGTGCCATCAGTGAGCAAGGGGTGAGCAATCAGCCCCAGCATTTT
>TRBV7-3|.|.|TRBJ2-2
CASSRTGRVGELFF
TGTGCCAGCAGTCGGACAGGGAGGGTCGGGGAGCTGTTTTTT
>TRBV13|.|.|TRBJ2-3
CASSLGYTQYF
TGTGCCAGCAGCTTGGGCTATACGCAGTATTTT
>TRBV9|TRBD2|.|TRBJ2-5
CASSVMAGEETQYF
TGTGCCAGCAGCGTAATGGCGGGAGAGGAGACCCAGTACTTC
>TRBV6-1|TRBD1|medium-sized|TRBJ1-2
CASSGGQYGYTF
TGTGCCAGCAGTGGGGGACAGTATGGCTACACCTTC
>TRBV18|TRBD1|.|TRBJ1-1
CASSGQKNTEAFF
TGTGCCAGCTCGGGACAGAAGAACACTGAAGCTTTCTTT
>TRBV5-1|TRBD2|.|TRBJ2-3
CASSLEPLAGNTDTQYF
TGCGCCAGCAGCTTGGAGCCTCTAGCGGGAAACACAGATACGCAGTATTTT
>TRBV6-6|.|.|TRBJ2-6
CASSYPTRGGANVLTF
TGTGCCAGCAGTTATCCCACTAGAGGTGGGGCCAACGTCCTGACTTTC
>TRBV6-1|TRBD1|.|TRBJ1-5
CASTQGQGAGQPQHF
TGTGCCAGCACCCAGGGACAGGGGGCGGGTCAGCCCCAGCATTTT
>TRBV10-3|TRBD1|.|TRBJ2-7
CAISESQGAYEQYF
TGTGCCATCAGTGAGTCCCAGGGGGCCTACGAGCAGTACTTC
>TRBV4-1|.|.|TRBJ2-6
CASSPSAGGANGLTF
TGCGCCAGCAGCCCGTCGGCAGGTGGGGCCAACGGCCTGACTTTC
>TRBV7-9|.|.|TRBJ1-5
CASSSGTSNQPQHF
TGTGCCAGCAGCTCCGGGACATCGAATCAGCCCCAGCATTTT
>TRBV19|TRBD1|few|TRBJ2-2
CASSIAGGRGNTGELFF
TGTGCCAGTAGTATAGCAGGGGGTCGTGGCAATACCGGGGAGCTGTTTTTT
>TRBV4-1|TRBD1|once|TRBJ2-7
CASSFGTGGDEQYF
TGCGCCAGCAGCTTTGGGACAGGGGGCGACGAGCAGTACTTC
>TRBV7-9|TRBD2|.|TRBJ2-1
CSIGPGREGRNEQFF
TGTTCCATCGGCCCGGGGCGGGAGGGCAGGAATGAGCAGTTCTTC
>TRBV10-1|TRBD2|.|TRBJ2-3
CASSESGPSGTDTQYF
TGCGCCAGCAGTGAATCCGGGCCTAGCGGAACAGATACGCAGTATTTT
>TRBV30|.|.|TRBJ1-3
CAWIGSSGNTIYF
TGTGCCTGGATCGGGAGCTCTGGAAACACCATATATTTT
>TRBV10-3|.|.|TRBJ1-2
CAIRGRGINYGYTF
TGTGCCATCAGGGGACGGGGGATTAACTATGGCTACACCTTC
>TRBV7-2|TRBD2|.|TRBJ2-3
CASSHGLAGDTDTQYF
TGTGCCAGCAGCCATGGACTAGCGGGAGACACAGATACGCAGTATTTT
>TRBV4-2|TRBD2|.|TRBJ2-3
CASSLSTSGSPDTQYF
TGTGCCAGCAGCCTATCGACTAGCGGGAGCCCTGATACGCAGTATTTT
>TRBV11-2|.|.|TRBJ2-5
CASRLTAYQETQYF
TGTGCCAGCAGGTTAACTGCGTACCAAGAGACCCAGTACTTC
>TRBV6-1|.|.|TRBJ1-2
CASRRGFQDNYGYTF
TGTGCCAGCAGGAGGGGGTTTCAAGATAACTATGGCTACACCTTC
>TRBV5-1|TRBD2|.|TRBJ2-3
CASSSSAGTSGKMSTDTQYF
TGCGCCAGCAGCTCATCCGCCGGGACTAGCGGGAAGATGAGCACAGATACGCAGTATTTT
>TRBV4-2|TRBD2|.|TRBJ2-2
CASSQDLPLAGVTGELFF
TGTGCTAGCAGCCAAGATCTCCCCCTAGCGGGAGTTACCGGGGAGCTGTTTTTT
>TRBV5-1|.|once|TRBJ2-7
CASRVMTGDYEQYF
TGCGCCAGCAGGGTAATGACAGGCGACTACGAGCAGTACTTC
>TRBV2|TRBD1|.|TRBJ2-1
CASRDRGSYNEQFF
TGTGCCAGCAGGGACAGGGGGTCTTACAATGAGCAGTTCTTC